This TCR beta chain was documented in a study of blood T cells in healthy people across ages (dated by TCRdb to about 2015). Looking at the study overall: In model experiments, roughly one uniquely barcoded TCR beta cDNA molecule per two T cells was captured by template switching. Donors were grouped into four age groups: young (average approximately 15 years), middle-aged (about 38), aged (approximately 58) and long-lived (82). Using deep sequencing normalized with unique cDNA molecular identifiers, the study measured how TCR beta repertoire diversity changes with age. Using the same blood draw, the study looked at two additional independent replicas of 1 million unique cDNA reads for two donors, one aged 18 to 29 and the other aged 80 or older. To avoid experimental bias, donors of different ages were distributed randomly across sequencing lanes. Results the study describes overall, beyond this receptor: Donor CMV infection status was unknown, potentially confounding age-related changes in expanded clonotypes. Observed TCR beta diversity per million T cells fell roughly linearly with age, and a significant reduction was already apparent by age around 39. A strong correlation was found between observed TCR beta diversity and the percentage of naive T cells measured by flow cytometry. Since profiling was done on bulk unsorted PBMCs, naive and antigen-experienced compartments could not be conclusively compared. Compared with the aged group, the long-lived group had more naive CD4+ T cells, fewer expanded clones and increased TCR diversity, suggesting age selection. Estimates of total diversity from one million sequenced T cells were regarded as lower bounds and underestimates.

This clonotype appeared a single time. What antigen it recognizes has not been identified. No quality values exist for individual bases; no much larger clone is one base distant. CDR3 length: 14 amino acids, cysteine to phenylalanine. CDR3 DNA only is kept here, 42 bases in frame from base 1. Sequences MNHNS (CDR1) and SASEGT (CDR2) are obtained from the germline V gene. Trimming costs V 2 bases and J 3 bases, and their ends lie 11 bases apart. Donors were under 40 systemically healthy Caucasian individuals from Russia aged roughly 6 to 95 years. Approximately 9 milliliters of peripheral blood were collected from each donor into EDTA-treated Vacutainer tubes. Ficoll-Paque density-gradient centrifugation was used to isolate PBMCs, with at least 6.5 million per sample. Total RNA was extracted from PBMCs with Trizol reagent, with at least 6 micrograms obtained per sample. Naive CD45RAhigh/CD27high T cell percentages were measured by flow cytometry on a PBMC aliquot from every donor.

The library came from 5' RACE. Data came from an Illumina HiSeq 2500. A second 7 to 11 cycle PCR used a sample-barcoded 5' primer and a J-beta primer mix. Each TCR beta cDNA molecule received a unique molecular identifier from a template-switch 5' adaptor carrying 12 random nucleotides. At least 3 million CDR3-containing paired-end reads were obtained from each sample. The Mint cDNA synthesis kit, primed by a TRBC-specific oligonucleotide, was used to synthesize first-strand cDNA from all RNA. After uracil-DNA glycosylase treatment, a first 18-cycle PCR used universal primers M1SS and BC2_uni_R on all cDNA. Turning to the authors' computational methods: For normalization, 1 million high-quality reads, each with a distinct molecular identifier, were randomly selected from each sample. Reads with shared molecular identifiers were discarded instead of being binned into consensus sequences. MiTCR, with a Q25 quality threshold and the strictest error-elimination algorithm, was used for CDR3 identification, clonotype clustering and error correction. A nonparametric unseen species model with Euler transformation was used to estimate lower-bound total TCR beta diversity. In TCRdb, the public reads were trimmed at Q25 with fastp and aligned with MiXCR, with productive beta chains retained. Here each entry gathers all rows of one CDR3 protein and keeps the most common genes and DNA. The V and J calls come from TCRdb's annotation, not from the publication. Across this sample there are about 1.5 million distinct CDR3 sequences, with roughly 43% seen only once. The ten largest account for over 3.5% of the sample.

This sequence was found in a woman aged 18-29 years in good health. The specimen sequenced was blood. The chain is assembled from TRBV6-1 and TRBJ2-7, with no reliable assignment of the D segment. The CDR3 corresponds to CASSELPLSYEQYF. At the DNA level, the sequence is TGTGCCAGCAGTGAACTCCCCTTAAGCTACGAGCAGTACTTC.